This T cell receptor (beta chain) derives from a study of T cells in Graves' hyperthyroidism and ophthalmopathy. Fresh 10 ml peripheral blood yielded PBMCs. This clonotype was observed a handful of times. From germline, CDR1 is SGHDN and CDR2 FVKESK. The CDR3 covers 17 residues. V was pared by 4 bases and J by 9 bases, with 15 bases of the junction left unmatched. TCR beta CDR3 region amplification was performed from RNA transcripts. First-round RT-PCR with HTBI primers amplified the TCR CDR3 region. TCRdb reanalysed the multiplex PCR reads using MiXCR and keeps one entry per CDR3 protein. The sample lists hundreds of thousands of distinct CDR3 sequences; approximately 23% were seen once.

The genes are TRBV14 and TRBJ2-1, with 10 nucleotides matching TRBD2. The TCR comes from a man between 25 and 39 years old with Graves' ophthalmopathy. The sequenced sample was blood. CDR3 residues: CASSPVGLAGAWGEQFF. DNA of the CDR3: TGTGCCAGCAGCCCAGTCGGGCTAGCGGGGGCATGGGGTGAGCAGTTCTTC.